Each of the 13 T cell receptor beta chains below was sequenced from the same sample in a study of OX40 agonist ivuxolimab in advanced cancers. Sequenced by immunoSEQ multiplex PCR; TCRdb stores in-frame clones only, minus some. There are tens of thousands of clones in the sample; nearly 85% occur only once, and 11% lies in the top ten. Source: CD4+ or CD8+ T cells sorted from blood, taken in a trial of the OX40 agonist ivuxolimab. These receptors were collected from an adult with an advanced solid tumor such as melanoma, head and neck, liver or kidney cancer.

V and J are TRBV4-1 and TRBJ2-1; 10 bases match TRBD2. Germline CDR1 reads MGHRA; CDR2 reads YSYEKL. The CDR3 has 16 amino acids. J lost 8 bases, V lost 1 base, and 8 bases had no gene match. CDR3 protein: CASSQGLAGVNDEQFF. The CDR3 nucleotides read TGCGCCAGCAGCCAAGGGCTAGCGGGAGTTAACGATGAGCAGTTCTTC.

This chain uses TRBV4-3 with TRBJ1-6; 8 bases line up with TRBD1. J was trimmed by 12 bases and V by 0 bases; bases with no gene match: 7. Germline V CDR1 and CDR2: LGHNA, YSLEER. The CDR3 has 15 residues. The CDR3 nucleotides are TGCGCCAGCAGCCAAGATAGGACAGGGTATTTACCCCTCCACTTT. Translating gives CASSQDRTGYLPLHF.

V is TRBV10-3 and J is TRBJ2-1, with 11 nucleotides matching TRBD2. V dropped 7 bases and J dropped 0; count of bases not matched to a gene: 5. Germline assignment: CDR1 ENHRY and CDR2 SYGVKD. There are 16 residues in the CDR3. CDR3 nucleotides: TGTGCCATCACCGGGACTAGCGGTAGCTCCTACAATGAGCAGTTCTTC. As protein: CAITGTSGSSYNEQFF.

The chain employs TRBV5-1 and TRBJ2-7; the D gene is possibly TRBD2 (6 bases). This CDR3 comprises 10 residues. Deletions cut 8 bases from V and 4 bases from J, with 7 bases between. The germline V gene has CDR1 SGHRS and CDR2 YFSETQ. CDR3 in DNA: TGCGCCAGGGAGGGGTACGAGCAGTACTTC. Its translation: CAREGYEQYF.

This clone came up once. The chain uses TRBV2 and TRBJ1-3; D is unresolved. This CDR3 is 14 amino acids long. CDR1 is SNHLY, CDR2 FYNNEI, per germline. V was pared by 4 bases and J by 0 bases, with 7 bases between. The DNA of the CDR3 is TGTGCCAGCAGTGGTGCCTTCTCTGGAAACACCATATATTTT. It codes for CASSGAFSGNTIYF.

The chain couples TRBV18 to TRBJ2-2, with 7 bases matching TRBD1. CDR3 length: 15 residues. Per germline, CDR1 KGHSH and CDR2 LQKENI. The V gene end was trimmed by 3 bases and the J gene end by 3 bases; junction bases not matched to a gene: 4. This CDR3 is CASSPGTEYTGELFF. CDR3 coding DNA: TGTGCCAGCTCACCCGGGACAGAGTACACCGGGGAGCTGTTTTTT.

This clone was counted once. V is TRBV7-2 and J is TRBJ2-1; D uncertain. The V and J ends lost 2 bases and 10 bases respectively, with 6 bases between them. Germline V gene lookup returns CDR1 SGHTA and CDR2 FQGNSA. CDR3 length: 11 amino acids. Here the CDR3 reads CASSLSDEQFF. The DNA for the CDR3 is TGTGCCAGCAGCTTATCAGACGAGCAGTTCTTC. Combining the CDR3 with reference TRBV7-2 and TRBJ2-1 gives the whole variable domain GAGVSQSPSNKVTEKGKDVELRCDPISGHTALYWYRQSLGQGLEFLIYFQGNSAPDKSGLPSDRFSAERTGGSVSTLTIQRTQQEDSAVYLCASSLSDEQFFGPGTRLTVL.

V is TRBV7-8 and J is TRBJ2-3, with 7 bases fitting TRBD1. There are 13 residues in the CDR3. J was trimmed by 4 bases and V by 4 bases; bases with no gene match: 2. Germline V gives CDR1 SGHVS, CDR2 FQNEAQ. As DNA, the CDR3 is TGTGCCAGCAGCTCGGACAGGTCAGATACGCAGTATTTT. This gives the protein CASSSDRSDTQYF.

J is TRBJ2-1 and V is TRBV29-1; TRBD1 matches at 10 bases. J was trimmed by 1 base and V by 7 bases; bases with no gene match: 7. CDR3 size: 15 residues. CDR1 and CDR2 from the germline V gene are SQVTM and ANQGSEA. The chain's CDR3 is CSARRTGGSYNEQFF. The CDR3 DNA follows: TGCAGCGCCAGAAGGACAGGGGGGTCCTACAATGAGCAGTTCTTC.

The count of this clone is one. This chain connects TRBV19 to TRBJ1-2; D is perhaps TRBD1 (6 bases). The CDR3 loop spans 15 amino acids. CDR1 and CDR2 (germline): LNHDA, SQIVND (reference sequence). The V and J ends lost 6 bases and 2 bases respectively, with 16 bases between them. CDR3 coding DNA: TGTGCCAGTAGCAACAACCCAACAGGGAACTATGGCTACACCTTC. Amino acid sequence: CASSNNPTGNYGYTF.

This clone was observed a few times. The chain employs TRBV21-1 and TRBJ1-5. TRBV21-1 is termed a pseudogene. The CDR3 is 19 residues long. The CDR3 region has the DNA TGTGCCAGCAGCGCTTTGGACCTGCCTCGGCCTTATAGCAATCAGCCCCAGCATTTT. Amino acids: CASSALDLPRPYSNQPQHF.

CDR3 DNA sequence: TGTGCCAGCAGCTTGCAGGGCGTCTCTGGAAACACCATATATTTT. Translating gives CASSLQGVSGNTIYF. J is TRBJ1-3 and V is TRBV5-5, with a tentative D call TRBD1 (5 bases). V lost 1 base and J 0 bases, leaving 8 bases between the germline ends. CDR1 is SGHKS and CDR2 is YYEKEE in the germline V gene (reference sequence). This CDR3 spans 15 amino acids. Filled out from reference TRBV5-5 and TRBJ1-3, the complete variable domain reads DAGVTQSPTHLIKTRGQQVTLRCSPISGHKSVSWYQQVLGQGPQFIFQYYEKEERGRGNFPDRFSARQFPNYSSELNVNALLLGDSALYLCASSLQGVSGNTIYFGEGSWLTVV.

V usage is TRBV28 and J usage is TRBJ1-2; maybe TRBD1 (6 bases). CDR3 length: 15 amino acids. V lost 1 base, J lost 1 base, and 10 bases lay in between. CDR1 MDHEN and CDR2 SYDVKM come from the germline V gene. The chain's CDR3 is CASSLLDSYNYGYTF. CDR3 nucleotide sequence: TGTGCCAGCAGTTTATTGGACAGTTATAACTATGGCTACACCTTC.